This T cell receptor (beta chain) derives from a study of blood T cell repertoires in COVID-19 (dated by TCRdb to about 2020). For the study in its entirety: Samples covering the acute and convalescent phases of COVID-19 were provided by collaborators in the United States, Italy and Spain. The samples were drawn from two sources: the first 160 participants of the ongoing ImmuneRACE study, and approximately 1,300 subjects contributed by 6 global collaborators. A freely available public database, intended as a resource for researchers studying the immune response to SARS-CoV-2, is where the repertoires were released. Subjects who had been exposed to COVID-19, were actively infected with it, or had recovered from it provided the deeply sampled blood TCRbeta repertoires that made up the dataset. A de-identified subject ID, COVID-19 status, age in years and sex were almost always included in the sample metadata. The prospective study material was composed of cDNA or gDNA derived from T cells, B-cell-depleted T cells, or PBMCs. HLA class I and class II types, where available, came from metadata supplied by the sample provider rather than from assay-based typing.

Collaborating institutions collected whole blood in K2EDTA tubes following their own protocols. For TCRbeta analysis, collaborators shipped samples as frozen whole blood, isolated PBMCs, or DNA extracted from either of those sample types. TCRbeta CDR3 regions were amplified from genomic DNA using the immunoSEQ Assay, a bias-controlled multiplex PCR. On the authors' methods: Within the assay, amplification of reference gene primers was used to estimate how many nucleated cells each sample contained. To quantify the absolute abundance of each unique TCRbeta CDR3 rearrangement, sequence reads were collapsed and filtered. For each sample, productive Simpson clonality was calculated as the square root of Simpson's diversity index across productive rearrangements. TCRdb took this table from immuneACCESS and kept in-frame rearrangements with V and J called. Such tables lack part of the clones; where checked against another copy, unresolved V genes explain under half of the gap, and the rest is unexplained. D and trimming come from the DNA, and the V and J calls and clone size come from that table. The sample yields 110,000 to 150,000 clones; around 90% were counted once. The ten largest clones take up about 1.7% of the sample.

Measured from the cysteine to the phenylalanine, the CDR3 is 14 residues long. Just CDR3 DNA is preserved here, 42 bases in frame from base 1. According to the germline V gene, CDR1 reads KGHSH and CDR2 reads LQKENI. V is pared back by 5 bases and J by 6 bases, with 14 bases lying between the germline termini. Summary of the overall study and its limitations: The quantity of clinical and demographic metadata differed by source and by participant and was supplied without curation.

Turning to this clone: It has no known antigen specificity. Base-call qualities are not available, and no considerably larger clone is one nucleotide away.

The source material was peripheral blood. The rearranged segments are TRBV18 and TRBJ1-5; the D gene is possibly TRBD1, with 5 bases matching. This TCR was sampled from a man between 65 and 80 years old with acute or convalescent COVID-19. The CDR3 loop reads CASSGGREGQPQHF. The nucleotides are TGTGCCAGCTCAGGAGGCAGGGAGGGTCAGCCCCAGCATTTT.